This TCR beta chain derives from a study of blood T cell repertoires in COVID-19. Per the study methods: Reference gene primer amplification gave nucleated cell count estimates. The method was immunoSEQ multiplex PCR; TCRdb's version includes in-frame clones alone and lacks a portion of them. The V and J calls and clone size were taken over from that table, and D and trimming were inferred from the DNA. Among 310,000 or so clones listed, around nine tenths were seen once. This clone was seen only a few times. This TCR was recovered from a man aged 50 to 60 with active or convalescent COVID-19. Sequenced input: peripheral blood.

CDR3 protein: CASSVPGQGNTEAFF. Here the CDR3 DNA reads TGTGCCAGCAGTGTCCCGGGACAGGGGAACACTGAAGCTTTCTTT. The chain has TRBV28 and TRBJ1-1, with 9 bases that match TRBD1. The junction had 5 bases not matched to a gene; V was cut back by 5 bases and J by 1 base. CDR1 is MDHEN and CDR2 is SYDVKM in the germline V gene. This CDR3 is 15 amino acids long.